The clone carrying this TCR beta chain turned up a few times. CDR3 length: 16 amino acids. The ends lost 1 base at V and 5 bases at J; junction bases unmatched: 9. The V gene's germline CDR1 is LGHDT and CDR2 YNNKEL (reference sequence). This entry belongs to a study of regulatory T cells in long-lasting Graves disease. Regarding time point: newly diagnosed GD, antithyroid drugs for less than 3 months. Generation of the TCR library employed RNA extracted from PBMCs. Through Arm-PCR of CDR3 regions and iRepertoire HTBI primers, TCR beta libraries were built. TCRdb re-called the multiplex PCR reads with MiXCR, one entry per CDR3 protein. The sample lists 350,000 to 500,000 distinct CDR3 sequences, 14% seen once, with 17% in the top ten. The sample was also linked to a second study, of T cells in Graves' hyperthyroidism and ophthalmopathy.

Sequences were derived from peripheral blood mononuclear cells (PBMCs), sampled at new diagnosis, from a patient treated with antithyroid drugs. This receptor was identified in a woman in her forties or fifties with Graves disease. This sequence joins TRBV3-1 and TRBJ2-7, with 9 bases fitting TRBD2. This chain's CDR3 is CASSQGALAGTHEQYF. The DNA for the CDR3 is TGTGCCAGCAGCCAAGGGGCGCTAGCGGGAACTCACGAGCAGTACTTC.